This T cell receptor (beta chain) was observed in a study of monozygotic twins with inflammatory bowel disease. CDR3 length: 16 amino acids. The V gene's germline CDR1 is SGHVS and CDR2 FQNEAQ. With respect to this clonotype: The antigen remains undetermined.

TCRdb reanalyzed the 5' RACE reads, giving one entry per CDR3 protein sequence and no DNA. The table for this sample gives about 300,000 distinct CDR3 sequences. Study-wide results and caveats: Differing T cell subtypes remained indistinguishable. Healthy co-twins had higher TCRbeta inverse Simpson diversity than their IBD twins. Varying immunosuppressive regimens may have increased patient repertoire variability.

The chain uses TRBV7-8 and TRBJ2-2; TCRdb's assignment of TRBD2 cannot be checked, as there is no DNA. The sequence came from a human donor with ulcerative colitis or Crohn's disease, or a healthy co-twin of an affected twin (not recorded which). The sample taken for sequencing was blood. The CDR3 reads CASSATSGGSTGELFF.